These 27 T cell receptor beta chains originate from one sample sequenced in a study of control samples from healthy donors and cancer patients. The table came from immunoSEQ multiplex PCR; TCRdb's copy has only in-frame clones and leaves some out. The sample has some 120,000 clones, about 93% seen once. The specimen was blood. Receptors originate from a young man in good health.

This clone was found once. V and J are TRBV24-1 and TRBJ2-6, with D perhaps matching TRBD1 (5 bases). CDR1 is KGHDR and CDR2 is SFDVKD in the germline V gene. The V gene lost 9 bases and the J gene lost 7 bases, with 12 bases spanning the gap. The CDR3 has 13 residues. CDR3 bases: TGTGCCACCTCGACAGAAGAAGCCAACGTCCTGACTTTC. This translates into CATSTEEANVLTF.

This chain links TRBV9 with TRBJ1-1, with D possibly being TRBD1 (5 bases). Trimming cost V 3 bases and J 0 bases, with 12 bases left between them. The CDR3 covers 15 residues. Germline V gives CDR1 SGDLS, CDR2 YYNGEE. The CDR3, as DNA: TGTGCCAGCAGCGAGGGGTCCCGGGTGAACACTGAAGCTTTCTTT. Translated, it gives CASSEGSRVNTEAFF.

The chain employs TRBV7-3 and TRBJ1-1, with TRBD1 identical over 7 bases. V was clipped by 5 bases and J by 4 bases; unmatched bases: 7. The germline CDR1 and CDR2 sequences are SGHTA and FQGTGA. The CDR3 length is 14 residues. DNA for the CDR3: TGTGCCAGCAGCCCGACAGGGACTACCACTGAAGCTTTCTTT. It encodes CASSPTGTTTEAFF.

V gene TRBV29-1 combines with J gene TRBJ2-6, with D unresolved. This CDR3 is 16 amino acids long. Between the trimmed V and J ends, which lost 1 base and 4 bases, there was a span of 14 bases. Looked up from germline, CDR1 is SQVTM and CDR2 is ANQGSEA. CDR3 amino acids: CSVEVGPPLGANVLTF. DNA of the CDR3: TGCAGCGTTGAAGTAGGTCCCCCGTTGGGGGCCAACGTCCTGACTTTC.

The CDR3 region is CASGPPAGATGANVLTF. The CDR3 nucleotides read TGTGCTAGTGGCCCTCCAGCGGGGGCTACTGGGGCCAACGTCCTGACTTTC. The gene calls are TRBV12-5 and TRBJ2-6; 8 positions match TRBD2. The trim removed 6 bases at V and 2 bases at J, leaving 9 bases unmatched. The CDR3 extends over 17 amino acids. Germline-derived CDR1 and CDR2 are LGHNT and FRNRAP.

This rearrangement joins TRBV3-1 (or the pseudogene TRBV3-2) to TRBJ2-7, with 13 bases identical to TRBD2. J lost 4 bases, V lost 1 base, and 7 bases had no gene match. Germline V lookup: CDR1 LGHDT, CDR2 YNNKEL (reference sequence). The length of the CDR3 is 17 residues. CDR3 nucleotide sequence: TGTGCCAGCAGCCAAGTCATCGCGACTAGCGGGGGGTACGAGCAGTACTTC. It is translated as CASSQVIATSGGYEQYF.

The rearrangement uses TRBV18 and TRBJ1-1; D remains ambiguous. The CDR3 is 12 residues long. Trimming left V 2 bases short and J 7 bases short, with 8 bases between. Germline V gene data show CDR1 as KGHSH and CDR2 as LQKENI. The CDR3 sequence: CASSPRRNEAFF. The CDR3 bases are TGTGCCAGCTCACCAAGGAGAAATGAAGCTTTCTTT.

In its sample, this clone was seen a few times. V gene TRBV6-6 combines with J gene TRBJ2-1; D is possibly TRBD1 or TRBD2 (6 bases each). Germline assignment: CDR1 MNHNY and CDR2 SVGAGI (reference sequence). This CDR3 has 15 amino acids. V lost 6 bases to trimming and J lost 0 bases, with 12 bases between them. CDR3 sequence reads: CASRGGPSSYNEQFF. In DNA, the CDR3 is TGTGCCAGCAGGGGGGGCCCAAGCTCCTACAATGAGCAGTTCTTC.

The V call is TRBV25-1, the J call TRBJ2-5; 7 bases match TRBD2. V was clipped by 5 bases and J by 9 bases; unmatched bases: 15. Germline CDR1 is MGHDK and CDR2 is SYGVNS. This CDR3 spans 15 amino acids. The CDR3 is CASSPARGNPMAQYF. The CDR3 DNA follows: TGTGCCAGCAGTCCGGCGCGGGGGAACCCAATGGCCCAGTACTTC.

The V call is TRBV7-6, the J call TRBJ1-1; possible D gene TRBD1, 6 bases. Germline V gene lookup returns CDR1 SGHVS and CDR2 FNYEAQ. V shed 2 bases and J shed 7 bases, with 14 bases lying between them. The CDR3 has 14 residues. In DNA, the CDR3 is TGTGCCAGCAGCTTAAATTGGGGGCCGGATGAAGCTTTCTTT. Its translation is CASSLNWGPDEAFF.

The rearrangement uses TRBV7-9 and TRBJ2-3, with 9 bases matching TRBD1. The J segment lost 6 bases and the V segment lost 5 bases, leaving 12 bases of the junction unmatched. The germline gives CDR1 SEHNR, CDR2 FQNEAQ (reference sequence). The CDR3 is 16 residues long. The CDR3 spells CASSQGTGTGRDTQYF. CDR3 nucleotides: TGTGCCAGCAGCCAGGGGACGGGGACAGGGAGGGATACGCAGTATTTT.

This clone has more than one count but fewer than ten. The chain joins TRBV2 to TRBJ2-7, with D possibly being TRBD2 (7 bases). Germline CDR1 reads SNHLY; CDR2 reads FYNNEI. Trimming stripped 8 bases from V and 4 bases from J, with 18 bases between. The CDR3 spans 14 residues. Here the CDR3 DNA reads TGTGCCAGCTCCTACTTAGGGGGGGGGTACGAGCAGTACTTC. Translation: CASSYLGGGYEQYF.

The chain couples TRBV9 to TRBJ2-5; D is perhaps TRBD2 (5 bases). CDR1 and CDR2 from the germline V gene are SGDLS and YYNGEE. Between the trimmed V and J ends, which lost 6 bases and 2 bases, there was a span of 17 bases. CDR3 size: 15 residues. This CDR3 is CASTRGGREQETQYF. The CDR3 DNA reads TGTGCCAGCACCCGAGGCGGACGGGAACAAGAGACCCAGTACTTC.

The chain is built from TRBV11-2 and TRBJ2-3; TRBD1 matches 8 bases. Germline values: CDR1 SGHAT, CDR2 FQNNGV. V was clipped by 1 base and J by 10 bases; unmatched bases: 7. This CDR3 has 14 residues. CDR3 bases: TGTGCCAGCAGCTTAGGGACAGGGAAGTTCGCGCAGTATTTT. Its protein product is CASSLGTGKFAQYF.

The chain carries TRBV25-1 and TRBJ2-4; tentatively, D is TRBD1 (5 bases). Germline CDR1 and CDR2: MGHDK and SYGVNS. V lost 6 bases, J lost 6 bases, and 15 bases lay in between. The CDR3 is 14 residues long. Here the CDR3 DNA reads TGTGCCAGCAGCCGAGCAGGGAACGGAAACATTCAGTACTTC. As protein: CASSRAGNGNIQYF.

In DNA, the CDR3 is TGTGCCACCAAGCCGGCCCTCCAAGGGACAGGGGGGTGGTATGGCTACACCTTC. It specifies CATKPALQGTGGWYGYTF. The rearrangement joins TRBV27 to TRBJ1-2; 11 bases agree with TRBD1. CDR3 length equals 18 residues. Looked up from germline, CDR1 is MNHEY and CDR2 is SMNVEV (reference sequence). Trimming took 10 bases from V and 5 from J; bases not matched to a gene: 21.

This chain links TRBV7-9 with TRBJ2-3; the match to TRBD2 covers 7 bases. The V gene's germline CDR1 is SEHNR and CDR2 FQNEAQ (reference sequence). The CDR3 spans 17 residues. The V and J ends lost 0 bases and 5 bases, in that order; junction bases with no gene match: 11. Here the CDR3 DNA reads TGTGCCAGCAGCTTAGCAGTCCTAGCGGAGACCATAGATACGCAGTATTTT. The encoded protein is CASSLAVLAETIDTQYF. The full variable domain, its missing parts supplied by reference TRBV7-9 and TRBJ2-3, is DTGVSQNPRHKITKRGQNVTFRCDPISEHNRLYWYRQTLGQGPEFLTYFQNEAQLEKSRLLSDRFSAERPKGSFSTLEIQRTEQGDSAMYLCASSLAVLAETIDTQYFGPGTRLTVL.

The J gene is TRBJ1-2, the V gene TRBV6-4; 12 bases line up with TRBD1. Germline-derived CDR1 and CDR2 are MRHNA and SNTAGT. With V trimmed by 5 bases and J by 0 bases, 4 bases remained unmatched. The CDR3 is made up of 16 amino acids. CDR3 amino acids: CASSLGQGATNYGYTF. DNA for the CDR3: TGTGCCAGCAGTCTGGGACAGGGGGCCACTAACTATGGCTACACCTTC.

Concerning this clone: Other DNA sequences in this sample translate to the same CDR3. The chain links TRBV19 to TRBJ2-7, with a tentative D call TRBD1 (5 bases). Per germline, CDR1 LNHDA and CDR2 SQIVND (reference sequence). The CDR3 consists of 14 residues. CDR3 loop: CASSTGYGNYEQYV. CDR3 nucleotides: TGCGCCAGTAGTACAGGATATGGGAATTACGAGCAGTACGTC.

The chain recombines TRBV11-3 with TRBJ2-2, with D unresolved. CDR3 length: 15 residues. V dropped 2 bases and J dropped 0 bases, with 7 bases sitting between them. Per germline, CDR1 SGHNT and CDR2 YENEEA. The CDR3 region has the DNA TGTGCCAGCAGCTTATCAACGGCGAACACCGGGGAGCTGTTTTTT. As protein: CASSLSTANTGELFF.

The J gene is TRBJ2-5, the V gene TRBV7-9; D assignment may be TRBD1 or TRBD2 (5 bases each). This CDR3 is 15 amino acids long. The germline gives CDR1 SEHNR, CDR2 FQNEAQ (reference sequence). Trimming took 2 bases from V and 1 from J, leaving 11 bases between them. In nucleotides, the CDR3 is TGTGCCAGCAGCTTATTACGGGACCTCCAAGAGACCCAGTACTTC. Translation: CASSLLRDLQETQYF.

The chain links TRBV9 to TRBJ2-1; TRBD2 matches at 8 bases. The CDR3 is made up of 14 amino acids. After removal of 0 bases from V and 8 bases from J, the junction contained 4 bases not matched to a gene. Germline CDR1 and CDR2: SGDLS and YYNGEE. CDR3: CASSVVSGVYEQFF. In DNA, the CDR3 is TGTGCCAGCAGCGTAGTTAGCGGGGTGTATGAGCAGTTCTTC.

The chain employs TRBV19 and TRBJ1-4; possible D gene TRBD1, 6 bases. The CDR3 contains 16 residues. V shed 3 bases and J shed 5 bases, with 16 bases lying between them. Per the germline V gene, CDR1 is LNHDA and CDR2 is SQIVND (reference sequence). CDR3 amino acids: CASSIKTGATNEKLFF. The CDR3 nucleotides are TGTGCCAGTAGTATCAAGACAGGCGCCACGAATGAAAAACTGTTTTTT.

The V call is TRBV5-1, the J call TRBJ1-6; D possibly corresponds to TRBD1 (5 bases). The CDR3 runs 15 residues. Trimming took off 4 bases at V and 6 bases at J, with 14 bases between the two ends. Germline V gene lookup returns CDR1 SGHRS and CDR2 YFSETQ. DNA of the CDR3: TGCGCCAGCAGCAGTGAGACAGAGATTAATTCACCCCTCCACTTT. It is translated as CASSSETEINSPLHF.

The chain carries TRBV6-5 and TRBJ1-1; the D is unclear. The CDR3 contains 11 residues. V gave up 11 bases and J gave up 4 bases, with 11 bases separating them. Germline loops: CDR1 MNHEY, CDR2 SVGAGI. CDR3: CASRRVTEAFF. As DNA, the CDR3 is TGTGCCTCCCGCCGGGTCACTGAAGCTTTCTTT.

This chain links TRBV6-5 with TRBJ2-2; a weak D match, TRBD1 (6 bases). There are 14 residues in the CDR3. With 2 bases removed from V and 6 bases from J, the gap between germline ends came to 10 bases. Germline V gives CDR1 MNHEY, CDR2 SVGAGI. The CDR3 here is CASSYGRQAGELFF. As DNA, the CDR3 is TGTGCCAGCAGTTACGGGCGACAGGCCGGGGAGCTGTTTTTT.

The CDR3 nucleotides are TGTGCCAGCAGCTTGGGTGCCAGGGTGGATGGCTACACCTTC. Translated: CASSLGARVDGYTF. The chain recombines TRBV5-8 with TRBJ1-2; tentatively, D is TRBD1 (5 bases). Germline V gene data show CDR1 as SGHTS and CDR2 as YDEGEE. Trimming left V 0 bases short and J 6 bases short, with 12 bases between. CDR3 length: 14 residues.